What follows are 11 T cell receptor beta chains derived from one specimen sequenced in a study of identical twins. TCRdb reanalysed the 5' RACE reads using MiXCR and keeps one entry per CDR3 protein. The table records approximately 230,000 distinct CDR3 sequences, 11% to 15% of them present only once. Sequencing was done on a sample of memory (CD45RO+) T cells sorted from blood. These receptors were obtained from a woman younger than 30 in good health.

This clonotype was detected a few times. The chain recombines TRBV5-1 with TRBJ1-4; tentative D call: TRBD1 (5 bases). Per germline, CDR1 SGHRS and CDR2 YFSETQ. The V end lost 0 bases, the J end lost 8 bases, and 11 bases lay between the germline ends. The CDR3 spans 14 residues. In DNA, the CDR3 is TGCGCCAGCAGCTTGGAGGGGAGAGAGGAAAAACTGTTTTTT. It specifies CASSLEGREEKLFF.

This chain uses TRBV12-3 or TRBV12-4 with TRBJ1-2; D is perhaps TRBD1 (5 bases). CDR3 length equals 18 residues. The V end lost 4 bases, the J end lost 5 bases, and 26 bases lay between the germline ends. The CDR3 DNA reads as TGTGCCAGCAGTTCTTGGTCAAGGCCGGGGGTAGGGGTTTATGGCTACACCTTC. It is translated as CASSSWSRPGVGVYGYTF.

There are a few counts of this clonotype. At one boundary the junction diverges from the germline segment, which might be a read error. V is TRBV11-1 and J is TRBJ2-3; D is perhaps TRBD1 or TRBD2 (6 bases each). Germline CDR1 reads SGHAT; CDR2 reads FQDESV (reference sequence). The CDR3 is 18 amino acids. CDR3 residues: CASTLPNDGGGRTDTQYF. The CDR3 DNA is TGTGCCAGCACCTTACCAAACGACGGAGGGGGACGCACAGATACGCAGTATTTT.

The chain combines TRBV29-1 with TRBJ2-7; D is perhaps TRBD1 or TRBD2 (6 bases each). Germline V gene sequence: CDR1 SQVTM, CDR2 ANQGSEA. Trimming cost V 2 bases and J 6 bases, with 14 bases left between them. The CDR3 sequence is 13 residues long. This CDR3 reads CSVERGALGEQYF. In DNA form, the CDR3 reads TGCAGCGTTGAAAGGGGGGCCCTTGGCGAGCAGTACTTC.

The rearrangement joins TRBV6-5 to TRBJ2-3; D not resolved. Germline V CDR1 and CDR2: MNHEY, SVGAGI. CDR3 size: 15 residues. The V gene lost 4 bases and the J gene lost 0 bases, with 11 bases spanning the gap. The chain's CDR3 is CASSFRIASTDTQYF. The CDR3 DNA is TGTGCCAGCAGTTTTCGGATCGCTAGCACAGATACGCAGTATTTT.

The chain combines TRBV5-1 with TRBJ1-5, with 9 nucleotides matching TRBD1. CDR3 length: 15 amino acids. Germline CDR1 reads SGHRS; CDR2 reads YFSETQ. V lost 4 bases and J lost 3; bases outside the gene matches: 5. The CDR3 DNA reads TGCGCCAGCAGCCCGGGACAGGGCGCCAATCAGCCCCAGCATTTT. Protein sequence: CASSPGQGANQPQHF.

The CDR3 DNA sequence: TGTGCCAGCAGCCAACGAGGGAGTGCAGATACGCAGTATTTT. Amino acids: CASSQRGSADTQYF. The rearrangement joins TRBV14 to TRBJ2-3; possible D gene TRBD2, 5 bases. CDR1 is SGHDN and CDR2 is FVKESK in the germline V gene. This CDR3 contains 14 residues. Trimming pared 2 bases from V and 4 bases from J, leaving 10 bases between. Looking up the rest from reference TRBV14 and TRBJ2-3 gives the full variable domain: EAGVTQFPSHSVIEKGQTVTLRCDPISGHDNLYWYRRVMGKEIKFLLHFVKESKQDESGMPNNRFLAERTGGTYSTLKVQPAELEDSGVYFCASSQRGSADTQYFGPGTRLTVL.

This clonotype was counted only a few times. The genes are TRBV7-6 and TRBJ2-7; maybe TRBD2 (7 bases). Trimming left V 6 bases short and J 6 bases short, with 18 bases between. CDR1 is SGHVS, CDR2 FNYEAQ, per germline. This CDR3 region has 14 residues. The CDR3 here is CASSTRLGGVEQYF. CDR3 coding DNA: TGTGCCAGCAGTACTCGACTAGGGGGGGTCGAGCAGTACTTC.

This clonotype occurred many times. The V and J genes are TRBV6-1 and TRBJ1-1, with D tentatively TRBD1 (5 bases). The ends were cut back, 6 bases at V and 1 base at J, with 12 bases in the middle. CDR1 and CDR2 (germline): MNHNS, SASEGT. The CDR3 has 14 amino acids. The CDR3 DNA reads as TGTGCCAGCAGACCGGGGGGGGGGAACACTGAAGCTTTCTTT. Amino acids: CASRPGGGNTEAFF.

The sample holds a few counts of this clonotype. This rearrangement joins TRBV12-3 or TRBV12-4 to TRBJ2-7; D unresolved. This CDR3 has 12 amino acids. Trimming shortened V by 3 bases and J by 6 bases, and 9 bases separated the two germline ends. CDR3 residues: CASSFQSSEQYF. DNA of the CDR3: TGTGCCAGCAGTTTCCAGAGTTCCGAGCAGTACTTC.

The J gene is TRBJ2-5, the V gene TRBV24-1, with 10 nucleotides matching TRBD1. The CDR3 is made up of 16 amino acids. From germline, CDR1 is KGHDR and CDR2 SFDVKD. V shed 6 bases, J shed 1 base, and the junction held 7 bases outside the gene matches. The CDR3 here is CATSQPGQGLQETQYF. For the CDR3, the DNA is TGTGCCACCAGTCAACCGGGACAGGGGCTCCAAGAGACCCAGTACTTC.